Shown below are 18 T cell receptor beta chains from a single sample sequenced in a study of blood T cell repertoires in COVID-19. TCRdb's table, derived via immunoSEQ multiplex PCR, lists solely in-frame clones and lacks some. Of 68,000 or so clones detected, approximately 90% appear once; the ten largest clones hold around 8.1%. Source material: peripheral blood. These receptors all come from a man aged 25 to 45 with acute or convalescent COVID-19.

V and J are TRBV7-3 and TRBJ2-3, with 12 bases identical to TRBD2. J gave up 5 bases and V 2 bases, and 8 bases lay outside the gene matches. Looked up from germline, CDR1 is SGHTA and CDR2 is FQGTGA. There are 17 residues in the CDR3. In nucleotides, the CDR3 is TGTGCCAGCAGCTTACGTGGGTCTAGCGGGGGGGAAGATACGCAGTATTTT. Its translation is CASSLRGSSGGEDTQYF.

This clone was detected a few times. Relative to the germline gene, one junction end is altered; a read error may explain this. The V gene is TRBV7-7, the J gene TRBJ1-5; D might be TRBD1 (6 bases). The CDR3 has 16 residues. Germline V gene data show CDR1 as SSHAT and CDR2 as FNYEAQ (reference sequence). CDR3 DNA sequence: TGTGCTAGCAGCTTTTTTAGGGACAACCCCCATCAGCCCCAGCATTTT. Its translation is CASSFFRDNPHQPQHF.

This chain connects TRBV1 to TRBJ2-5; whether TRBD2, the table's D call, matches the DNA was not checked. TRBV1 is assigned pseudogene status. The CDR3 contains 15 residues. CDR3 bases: TGCACCAGCAGCTCACGAGCGGGTATACAAGAGACCCAGTACTTC. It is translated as CTSSSRAGIQETQYF.

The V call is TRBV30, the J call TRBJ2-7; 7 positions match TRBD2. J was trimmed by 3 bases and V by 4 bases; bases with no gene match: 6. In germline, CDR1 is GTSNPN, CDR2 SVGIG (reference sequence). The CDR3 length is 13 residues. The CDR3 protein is CAWTLGGSYEQYF. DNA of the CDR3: TGTGCCTGGACTTTGGGCGGGAGCTACGAGCAGTACTTC.

The CDR3 here is CAISDQATVYEQYF. The CDR3, as DNA: TGTGCCATCAGTGATCAGGCGACAGTTTACGAGCAGTACTTC. The rearrangement links TRBV10-3 to TRBJ2-7; D is possibly TRBD1 (5 bases). CDR1 is ENHRY, CDR2 SYGVKD, per germline. Trimming took 3 bases from V and 4 from J, leaving 13 bases between them. The CDR3 sequence is 14 residues long.

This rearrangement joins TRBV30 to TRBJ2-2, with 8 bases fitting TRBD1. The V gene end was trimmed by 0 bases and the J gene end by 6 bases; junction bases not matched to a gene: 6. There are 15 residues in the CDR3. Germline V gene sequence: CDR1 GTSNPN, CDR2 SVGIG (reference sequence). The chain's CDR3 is CAWSVYTGGAGELFF. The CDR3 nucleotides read TGTGCCTGGAGTGTATATACAGGGGGAGCCGGGGAGCTGTTTTTT.

CDR3 in amino acids: CASSPLGGRDTQYF. Here the CDR3 DNA reads TGTGCCAGCAGCCCGCTCGGGGGGAGGGATACGCAGTATTTT. The chain has TRBV27 and TRBJ2-3, with 7 bases fitting TRBD2. This CDR3 region has 14 residues. J gave up 6 bases and V 6 bases, and 9 bases lay outside the gene matches. Germline V gene sequence: CDR1 MNHEY, CDR2 SMNVEV (reference sequence).

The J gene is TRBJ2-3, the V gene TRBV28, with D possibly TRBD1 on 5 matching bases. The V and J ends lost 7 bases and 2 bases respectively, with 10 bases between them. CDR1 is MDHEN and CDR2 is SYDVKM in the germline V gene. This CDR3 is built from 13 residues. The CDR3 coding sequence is TGTGCCAGCATGGGGCATGACACAGATACGCAGTATTTT. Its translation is CASMGHDTDTQYF.

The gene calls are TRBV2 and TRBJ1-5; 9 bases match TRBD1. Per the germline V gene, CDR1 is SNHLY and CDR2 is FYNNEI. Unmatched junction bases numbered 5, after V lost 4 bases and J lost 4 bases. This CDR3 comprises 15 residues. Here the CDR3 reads CASSGDRVKNQPQHF. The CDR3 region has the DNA TGTGCCAGCAGTGGGGACAGGGTTAAGAATCAGCCCCAGCATTTT.

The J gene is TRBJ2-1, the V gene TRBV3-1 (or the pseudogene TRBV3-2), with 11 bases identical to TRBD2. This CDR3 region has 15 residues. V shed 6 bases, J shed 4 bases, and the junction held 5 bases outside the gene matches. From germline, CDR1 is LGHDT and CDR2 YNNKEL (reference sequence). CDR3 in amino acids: CASSPGTSGYNEQFF. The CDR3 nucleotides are TGTGCCAGCAGTCCCGGGACTAGCGGTTACAATGAGCAGTTCTTC.

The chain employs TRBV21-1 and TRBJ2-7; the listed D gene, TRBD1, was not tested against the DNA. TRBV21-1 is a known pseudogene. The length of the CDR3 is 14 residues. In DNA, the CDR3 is TGTGCCAGCAGCATCCCGGGACAGCGGAGTGAGCAGTACTTC. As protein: CASSIPGQRSEQYF.

CDR3 sequence: CSVEDQVSWETQYF. CDR3 coding DNA: TGCAGCGTTGAAGATCAGGTCTCGTGGGAGACCCAGTACTTC. V usage is TRBV29-1 and J usage is TRBJ2-5; no firm D call. Trimming shortened V by 0 bases and J by 5 bases, and 13 bases separated the two germline ends. Germline-derived CDR1 and CDR2 are SQVTM and ANQGSEA. CDR3 length: 14 residues.

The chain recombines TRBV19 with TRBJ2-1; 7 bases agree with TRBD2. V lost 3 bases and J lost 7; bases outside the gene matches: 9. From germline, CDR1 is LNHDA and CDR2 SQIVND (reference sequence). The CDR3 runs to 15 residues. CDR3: CASSIGPSGSNEQFF. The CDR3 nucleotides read TGTGCCAGTAGTATTGGGCCTAGCGGAAGTAATGAGCAGTTCTTC. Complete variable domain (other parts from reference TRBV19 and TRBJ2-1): DGGITQSPKYLFRKEGQNVTLSCEQNLNHDAMYWYRQDPGQGLRLIYYSQIVNDFQKGDIAEGYSVSREKKESFPLTVTSAQKNPTAFYLCASSIGPSGSNEQFFGPGTRLTVL.

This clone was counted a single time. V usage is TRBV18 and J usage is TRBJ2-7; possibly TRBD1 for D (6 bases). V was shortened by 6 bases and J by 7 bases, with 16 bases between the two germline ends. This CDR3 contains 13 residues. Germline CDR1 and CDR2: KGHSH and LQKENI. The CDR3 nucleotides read TGTGCCAGCTCTGGAGACGCAGGGGTTGAGCAGTACTTC. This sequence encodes CASSGDAGVEQYF.

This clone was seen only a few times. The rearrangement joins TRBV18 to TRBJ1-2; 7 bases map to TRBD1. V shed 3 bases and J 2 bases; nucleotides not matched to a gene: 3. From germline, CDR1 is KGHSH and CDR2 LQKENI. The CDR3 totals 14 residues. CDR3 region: CASSPDRLNYGYTF. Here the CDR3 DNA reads TGTGCCAGCTCACCGGACAGGTTGAACTATGGCTACACCTTC.

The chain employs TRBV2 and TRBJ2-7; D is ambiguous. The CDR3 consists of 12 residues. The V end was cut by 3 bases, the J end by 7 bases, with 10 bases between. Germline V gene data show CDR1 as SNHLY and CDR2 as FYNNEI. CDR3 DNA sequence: TGTGCCAGCAGTGAGGAGAGTTATGAGCAGTACTTC. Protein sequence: CASSEESYEQYF.

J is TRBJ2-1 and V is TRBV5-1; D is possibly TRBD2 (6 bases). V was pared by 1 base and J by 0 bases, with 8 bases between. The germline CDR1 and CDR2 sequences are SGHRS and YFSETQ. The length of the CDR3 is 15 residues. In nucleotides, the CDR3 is TGCGCCAGCAGCTTGACTAGCAACTCCTACAATGAGCAGTTCTTC. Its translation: CASSLTSNSYNEQFF.

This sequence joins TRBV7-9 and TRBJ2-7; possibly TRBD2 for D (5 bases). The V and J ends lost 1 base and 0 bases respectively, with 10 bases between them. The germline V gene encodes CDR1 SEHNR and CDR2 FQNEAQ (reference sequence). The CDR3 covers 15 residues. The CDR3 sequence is CASSLGVGSSYEQYF. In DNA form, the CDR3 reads TGTGCCAGCAGCTTAGGGGTGGGGAGCTCCTACGAGCAGTACTTC.